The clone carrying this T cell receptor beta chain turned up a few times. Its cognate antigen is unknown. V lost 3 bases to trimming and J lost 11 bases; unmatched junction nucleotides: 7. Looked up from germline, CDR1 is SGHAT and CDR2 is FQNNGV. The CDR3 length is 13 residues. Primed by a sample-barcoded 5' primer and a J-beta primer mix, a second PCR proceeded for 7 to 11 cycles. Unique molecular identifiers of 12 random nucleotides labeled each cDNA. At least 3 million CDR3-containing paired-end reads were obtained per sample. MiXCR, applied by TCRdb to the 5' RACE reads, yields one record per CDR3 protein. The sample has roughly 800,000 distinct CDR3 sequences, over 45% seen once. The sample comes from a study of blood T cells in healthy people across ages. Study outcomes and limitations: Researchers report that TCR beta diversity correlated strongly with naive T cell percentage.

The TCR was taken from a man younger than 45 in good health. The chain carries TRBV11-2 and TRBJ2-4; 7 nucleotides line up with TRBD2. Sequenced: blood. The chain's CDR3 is CASSFGGSEVQYF. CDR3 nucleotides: TGTGCCAGCAGCTTCGGCGGGAGTGAAGTTCAGTACTTC.